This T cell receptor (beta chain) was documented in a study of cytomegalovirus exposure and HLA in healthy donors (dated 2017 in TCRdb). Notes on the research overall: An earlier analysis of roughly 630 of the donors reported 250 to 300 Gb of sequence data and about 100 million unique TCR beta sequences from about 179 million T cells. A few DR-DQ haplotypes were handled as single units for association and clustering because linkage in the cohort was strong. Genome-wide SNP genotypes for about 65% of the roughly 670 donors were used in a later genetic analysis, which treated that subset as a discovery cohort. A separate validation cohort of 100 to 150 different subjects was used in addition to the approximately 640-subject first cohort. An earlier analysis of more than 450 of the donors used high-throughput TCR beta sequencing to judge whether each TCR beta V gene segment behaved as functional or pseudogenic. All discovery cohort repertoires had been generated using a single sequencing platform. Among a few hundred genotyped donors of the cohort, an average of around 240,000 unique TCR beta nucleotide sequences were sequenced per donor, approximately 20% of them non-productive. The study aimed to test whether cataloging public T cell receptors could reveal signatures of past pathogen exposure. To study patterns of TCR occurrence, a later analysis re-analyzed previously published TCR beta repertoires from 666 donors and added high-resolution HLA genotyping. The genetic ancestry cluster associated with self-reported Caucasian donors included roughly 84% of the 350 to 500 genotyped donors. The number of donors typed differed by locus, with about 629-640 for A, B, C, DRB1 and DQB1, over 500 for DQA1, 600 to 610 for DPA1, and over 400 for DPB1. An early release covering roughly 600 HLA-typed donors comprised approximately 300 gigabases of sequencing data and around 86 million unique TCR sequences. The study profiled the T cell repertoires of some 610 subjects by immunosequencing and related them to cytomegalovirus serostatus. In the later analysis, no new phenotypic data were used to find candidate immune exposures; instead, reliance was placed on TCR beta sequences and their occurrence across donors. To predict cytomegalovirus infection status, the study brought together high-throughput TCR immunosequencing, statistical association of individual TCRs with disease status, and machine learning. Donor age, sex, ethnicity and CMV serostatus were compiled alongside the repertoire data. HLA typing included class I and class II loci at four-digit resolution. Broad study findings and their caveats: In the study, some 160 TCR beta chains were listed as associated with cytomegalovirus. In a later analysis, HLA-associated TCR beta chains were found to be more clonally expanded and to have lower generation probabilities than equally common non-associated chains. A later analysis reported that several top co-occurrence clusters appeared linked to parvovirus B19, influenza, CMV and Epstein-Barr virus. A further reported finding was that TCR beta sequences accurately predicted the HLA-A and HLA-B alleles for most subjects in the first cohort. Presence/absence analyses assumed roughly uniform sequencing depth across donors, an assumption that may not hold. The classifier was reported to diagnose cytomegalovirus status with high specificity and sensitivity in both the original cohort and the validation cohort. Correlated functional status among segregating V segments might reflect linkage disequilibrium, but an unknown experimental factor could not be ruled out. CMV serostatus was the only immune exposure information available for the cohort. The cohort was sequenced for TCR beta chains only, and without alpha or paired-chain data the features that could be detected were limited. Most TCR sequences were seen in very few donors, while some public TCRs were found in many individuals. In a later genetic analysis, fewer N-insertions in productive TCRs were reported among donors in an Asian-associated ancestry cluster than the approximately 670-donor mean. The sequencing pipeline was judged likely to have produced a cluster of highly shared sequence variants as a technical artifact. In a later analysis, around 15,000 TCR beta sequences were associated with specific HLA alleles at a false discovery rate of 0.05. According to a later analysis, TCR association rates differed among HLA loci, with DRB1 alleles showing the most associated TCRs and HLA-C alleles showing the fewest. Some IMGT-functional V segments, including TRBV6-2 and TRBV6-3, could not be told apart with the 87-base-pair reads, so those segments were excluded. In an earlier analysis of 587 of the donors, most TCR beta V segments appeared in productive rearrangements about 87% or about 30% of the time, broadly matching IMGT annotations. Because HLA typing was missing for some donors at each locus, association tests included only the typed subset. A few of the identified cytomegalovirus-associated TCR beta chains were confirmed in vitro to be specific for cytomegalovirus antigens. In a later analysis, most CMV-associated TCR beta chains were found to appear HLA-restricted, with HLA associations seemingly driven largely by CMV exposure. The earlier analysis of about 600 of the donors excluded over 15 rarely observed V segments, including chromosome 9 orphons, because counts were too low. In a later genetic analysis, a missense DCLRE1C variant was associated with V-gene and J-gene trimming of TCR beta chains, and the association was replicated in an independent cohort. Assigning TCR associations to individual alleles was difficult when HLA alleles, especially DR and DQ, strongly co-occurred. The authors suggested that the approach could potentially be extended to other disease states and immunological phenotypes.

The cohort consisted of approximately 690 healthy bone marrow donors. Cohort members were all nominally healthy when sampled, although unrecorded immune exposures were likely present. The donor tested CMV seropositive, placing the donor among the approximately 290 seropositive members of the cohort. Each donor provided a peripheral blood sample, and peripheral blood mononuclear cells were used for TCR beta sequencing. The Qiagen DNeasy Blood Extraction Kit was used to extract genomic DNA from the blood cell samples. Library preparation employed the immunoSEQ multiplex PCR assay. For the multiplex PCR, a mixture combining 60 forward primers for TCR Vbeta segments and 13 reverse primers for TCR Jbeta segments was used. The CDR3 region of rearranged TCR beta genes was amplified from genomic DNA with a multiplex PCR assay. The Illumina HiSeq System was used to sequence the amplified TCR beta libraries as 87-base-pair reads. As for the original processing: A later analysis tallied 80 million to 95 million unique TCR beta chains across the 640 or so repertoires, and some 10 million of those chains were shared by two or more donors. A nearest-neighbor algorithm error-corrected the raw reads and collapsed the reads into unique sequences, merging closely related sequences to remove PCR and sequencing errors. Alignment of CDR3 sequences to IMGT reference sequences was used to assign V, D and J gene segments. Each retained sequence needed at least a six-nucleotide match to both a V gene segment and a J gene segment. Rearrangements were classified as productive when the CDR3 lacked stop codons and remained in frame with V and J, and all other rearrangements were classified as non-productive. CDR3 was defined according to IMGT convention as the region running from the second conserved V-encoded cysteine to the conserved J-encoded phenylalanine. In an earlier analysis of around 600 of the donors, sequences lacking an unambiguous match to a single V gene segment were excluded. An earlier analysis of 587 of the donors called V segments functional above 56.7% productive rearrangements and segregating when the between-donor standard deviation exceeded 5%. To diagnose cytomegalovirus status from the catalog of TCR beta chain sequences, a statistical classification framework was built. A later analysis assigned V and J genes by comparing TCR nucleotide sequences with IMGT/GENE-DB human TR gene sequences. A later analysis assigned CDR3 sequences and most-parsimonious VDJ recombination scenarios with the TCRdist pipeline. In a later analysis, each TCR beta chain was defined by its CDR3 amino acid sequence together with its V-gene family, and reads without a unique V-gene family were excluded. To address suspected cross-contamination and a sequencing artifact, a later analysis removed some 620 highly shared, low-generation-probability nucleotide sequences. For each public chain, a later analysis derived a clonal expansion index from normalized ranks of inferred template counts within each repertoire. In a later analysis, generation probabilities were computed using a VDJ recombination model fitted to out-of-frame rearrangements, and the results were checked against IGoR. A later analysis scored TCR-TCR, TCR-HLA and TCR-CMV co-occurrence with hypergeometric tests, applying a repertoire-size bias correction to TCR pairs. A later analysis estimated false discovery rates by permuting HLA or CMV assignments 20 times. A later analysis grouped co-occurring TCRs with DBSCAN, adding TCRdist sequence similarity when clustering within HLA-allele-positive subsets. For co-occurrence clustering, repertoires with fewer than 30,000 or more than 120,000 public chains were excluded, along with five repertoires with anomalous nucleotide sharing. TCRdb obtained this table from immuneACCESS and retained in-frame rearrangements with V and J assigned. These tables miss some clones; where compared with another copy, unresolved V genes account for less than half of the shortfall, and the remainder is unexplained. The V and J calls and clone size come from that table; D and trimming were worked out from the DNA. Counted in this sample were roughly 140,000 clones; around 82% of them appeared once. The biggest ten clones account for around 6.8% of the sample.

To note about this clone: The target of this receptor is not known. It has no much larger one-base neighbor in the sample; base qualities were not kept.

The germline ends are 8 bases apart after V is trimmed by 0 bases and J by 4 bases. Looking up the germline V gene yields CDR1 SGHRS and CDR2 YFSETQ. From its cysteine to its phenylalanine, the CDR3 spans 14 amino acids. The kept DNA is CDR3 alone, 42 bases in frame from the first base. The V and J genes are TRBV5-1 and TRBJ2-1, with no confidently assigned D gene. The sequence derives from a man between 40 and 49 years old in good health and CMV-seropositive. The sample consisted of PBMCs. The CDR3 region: CASSLVISYNEQFF. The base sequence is TGCGCCAGCAGCTTGGTTATCTCTTACAATGAGCAGTTCTTC.